A single sample is the source of the 14 T cell receptor beta chains below, sequenced in a study of T cell responses to AZD1222 COVID-19 vaccine. Some clones are missing from TCRdb's copy, which holds only in-frame ones; the method was immunoSEQ multiplex PCR. Of about 120,000 clones in the sample, about 90% were seen once. This sample comprised peripheral blood, obtained on day 0 of AZD1222 vaccination. These receptor sequences come from an adult in good health.

This clone was found once. The J gene is TRBJ2-1, the V gene TRBV28; a weak D match, TRBD1 (6 bases). Germline V gives CDR1 MDHEN, CDR2 SYDVKM. Deletions cut 6 bases from V and 5 bases from J, with 11 bases between. This CDR3 region has 13 residues. The CDR3 loop reads CASRGDTNNEQFF. The CDR3 DNA is TGTGCCAGCAGGGGGGACACTAACAATGAGCAGTTCTTC.

The chain combines TRBV6-5 with TRBJ2-1; TRBD2 aligns across 11 bases. CDR3 size: 16 residues. Germline values: CDR1 MNHEY, CDR2 SVGAGI. Trimming cost V 4 bases and J 8 bases; bases outside gene matches: 10. The CDR3 DNA is TGTGCCAGCAGTTCCCCGACTAGCGGGGAGCGGCATGAGCAGTTCTTC. Amino acids: CASSSPTSGERHEQFF.

The rearrangement links TRBV6-6 to TRBJ2-7, with TRBD1 identical over 10 bases. Germline CDR1 is MNHNY and CDR2 is SVGAGI (reference sequence). CDR3 length: 16 residues. J was trimmed by 6 bases and V by 5 bases; bases with no gene match: 13. The CDR3 DNA sequence: TGTGCCAGCAGTCTCGGGGGGCCGGGACAGGGGATCGAGCAGTACTTC. Protein product: CASSLGGPGQGIEQYF.

The chain employs TRBV19 and TRBJ2-7, with 7 nucleotides matching TRBD1. This CDR3 has 14 residues. V shed 5 bases, J shed 3 bases, and the junction held 7 bases outside the gene matches. Per germline, CDR1 LNHDA and CDR2 SQIVND (reference sequence). The CDR3 DNA is TGTGCCAGTAGTCATAGGGGACAGTACTACGAGCAGTACTTC. Translated, it gives CASSHRGQYYEQYF.

J is TRBJ1-5 and V is TRBV2, with D possibly TRBD1 on 6 matching bases. The CDR3 has 15 amino acids. The germline V gene encodes CDR1 SNHLY and CDR2 FYNNEI. Trimming removed 4 bases from V and 4 bases from J, with 14 bases in between. The CDR3 nucleotides are TGTGCCAGCAGTGCCGACAGGAATCAGAATCAGCCCCAGCATTTT. Amino acid sequence: CASSADRNQNQPQHF.

This sequence joins TRBV7-3 and TRBJ2-7; D gene unclear. The V end was cut by 4 bases, the J end by 1 base, with 8 bases between. Germline V CDR1 and CDR2: SGHTA, FQGTGA. The CDR3 runs to 13 residues. In DNA form, the CDR3 reads TGTGCCAGCAGCTCCCCCTCTTCCTACGAGCAGTACTTC. Translated: CASSSPSSYEQYF.

V usage is TRBV5-1 and J usage is TRBJ2-3; perhaps TRBD2 as D (5 bases). The CDR3 is 16 amino acids. Germline V gives CDR1 SGHRS, CDR2 YFSETQ. V lost 2 bases to trimming and J lost 0 bases, with 13 bases between them. CDR3 sequence reads: CASSFRMTTSTDTQYF. DNA of the CDR3: TGCGCCAGCAGCTTCAGGATGACTACTAGCACAGATACGCAGTATTTT.

This chain connects TRBV2 to TRBJ2-5; D ambiguous. The CDR3 is 13 residues long. Per germline, CDR1 SNHLY and CDR2 FYNNEI. Trimming stripped 6 bases from V and 2 bases from J, with 10 bases between. CDR3 residues: CASRTTAQETQYF. CDR3 coding DNA: TGTGCCAGCAGGACCACAGCGCAAGAGACCCAGTACTTC.

This chain joins TRBV21-1 and TRBJ2-2; TRBD1 is taken as the D call from the table, unchecked against the DNA. TRBV21-1 is a documented pseudogene. This CDR3 is 15 amino acids long. The CDR3 sequence: CASRNRDLDTGELFF. DNA for the CDR3: TGTGCCAGCAGAAACAGGGACCTAGACACCGGGGAGCTGTTTTTT.

J is TRBJ1-1 and V is TRBV7-9; 9 bases match TRBD1. V trimming: 1 base; J trimming: 9 bases; junction bases outside the gene matches: 9. Germline V lookup: CDR1 SEHNR, CDR2 FQNEAQ (reference sequence). CDR3 length: 15 residues. The CDR3 loop reads CASSLEGVGQGQAFF. The DNA for the CDR3 is TGTGCCAGCAGCTTAGAAGGGGTAGGACAGGGGCAAGCTTTCTTT.

This chain uses TRBV2 with TRBJ1-2; no reliable D call. Per germline, CDR1 SNHLY and CDR2 FYNNEI. The CDR3 has 15 residues. The germline V and J ends were trimmed by 2 bases and 3 bases, with 13 bases remaining between them. The DNA of the CDR3 is TGTGCCAGCAGTGAAAAGGAGGGCTGGTACTATGGCTACACCTTC. It encodes CASSEKEGWYYGYTF. The full variable domain, rest sourced from reference TRBV2 and TRBJ1-2, is EPEVTQTPSHQVTQMGQEVILRCVPISNHLYFYWYRQILGQKVEFLVSFYNNEISEKSEIFDDQFSVERPDGSNFTLKIRSTKLEDSAMYFCASSEKEGWYYGYTFGSGTRLTVV.

The V and J genes are TRBV12-3 or TRBV12-4 and TRBJ2-5; tentatively, D is TRBD2 (5 bases). CDR3 length: 13 residues. With 6 bases removed from V and 4 bases from J, the gap between germline ends came to 12 bases. CDR3 protein: CASSHGLGETQYF. The CDR3 DNA is TGTGCCAGCAGCCACGGACTCGGAGAGACCCAGTACTTC.

Only one count was recorded for this clone. The chain employs TRBV30 and TRBJ1-2, with D unresolved. Germline V lookup: CDR1 GTSNPN, CDR2 SVGIG (reference sequence). The CDR3 loop spans 12 amino acids. V lost 4 bases and J 3 bases, leaving 9 bases between the germline ends. The DNA for the CDR3 is TGTGCCTGGACTATGGCGGACTATGGCTACACCTTC. It encodes CAWTMADYGYTF.

The gene calls are TRBV27 and TRBJ1-2; maybe TRBD1 (6 bases). The CDR3 has 13 residues. V was pared by 3 bases and J by 6 bases, with 11 bases between. Germline CDR1 MNHEY, CDR2 SMNVEV (reference sequence). In DNA form, the CDR3 reads TGTGCCAGCAGTTTGTCGGGGGGCCATGGCTACACCTTC. Translation: CASSLSGGHGYTF.